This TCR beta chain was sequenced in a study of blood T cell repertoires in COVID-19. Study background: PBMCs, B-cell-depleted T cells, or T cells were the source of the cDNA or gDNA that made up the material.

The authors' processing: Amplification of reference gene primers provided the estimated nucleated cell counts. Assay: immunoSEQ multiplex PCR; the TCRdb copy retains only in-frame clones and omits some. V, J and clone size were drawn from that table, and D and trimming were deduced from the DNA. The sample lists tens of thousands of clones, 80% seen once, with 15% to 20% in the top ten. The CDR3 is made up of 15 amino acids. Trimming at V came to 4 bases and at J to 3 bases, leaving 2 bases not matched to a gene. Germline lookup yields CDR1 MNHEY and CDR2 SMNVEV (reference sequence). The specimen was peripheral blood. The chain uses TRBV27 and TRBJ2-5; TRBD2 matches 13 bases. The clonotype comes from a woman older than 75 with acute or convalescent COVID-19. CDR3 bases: TGTGCCAGCAGTTCCGGGACTAGCGGGAAAGAGACCCAGTACTTC. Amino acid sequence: CASSSGTSGKETQYF.